The present TCR beta chain was sequenced within a study of low-dose radiotherapy and immunotherapy resistance in tumors (dated by TCRdb to between 2020 and 2023). Broadly, across the study: In Cohort 1, 0.5 Gy per fraction was delivered every 2 weeks, and a total PTV dose of 6.5 Gy was prescribed. Eight patients were included in the translational analysis, namely three from the first dose cohort plus the first five from the second dose cohort. Cyclophosphamide 200 mg/m2 was administered intravenously every two weeks, one day before each radiation and immunotherapy administration. Trial participants were not randomized into treatment groups. Starting on cycle 1 day 1, patients took 300 mg of aspirin by mouth once a day for four cycles. Patients were given nivolumab as a 240 mg flat dose every two weeks and ipilimumab at 1 mg/kg every six weeks, with both drugs delivered intravenously. For Cohort 2, the dose was 1 Gy per fraction given every two weeks, adding up to 13 Gy in total across 26 weeks.

The sequencing machine was an Illumina HiSeq 2500. First-strand cDNA was synthesized with Superscript III and a set of TRAV- and TRBV-specific primers, covering both TCRalpha and TCRbeta chains. TCRs were amplified for 20 to 25 PCR cycles with Phusion, using a constant-region primer paired with the adapter attached to the V primers. Isolated mRNA was amplified with the MessageAmp II aRNA Amplification Kit, using an approximately 16-hour in vitro transcription at 37°C. The Dynabeads mRNA DIRECT Purification Kit was used to isolate the mRNA for TCR sequencing. Indexed Illumina adapters were added in a second roughly 26-cycle Phusion PCR, and the resulting products were purified with AMPure XP beads. In the authors' own workflow: Custom Perl scripts were used to pool TCR sequences that encoded the same protein, to remove out-of-frame sequences, and to calculate the abundance of each clonotype. TCR sequences supported by only a single read were excluded from analysis. Among the metrics used to describe the repertoires were Shannon entropy, Gini index, clonality, richness, and the frequency of TCRs shared between repertoires. Starting from the raw public reads, TCRdb applied fastp trimming at Q25, assembled clones with MiXCR and retained in-frame beta chains. Identical CDR3 proteins give one entry, which carries the most common genes and DNA. The V and J calls shown here were made by TCRdb, not taken from the authors' results. The sample table records roughly 40,000 distinct CDR3 sequences; less than 30% of these occur just once. About 9.4% of the sample lies in the top ten.

This clonotype was counted many times. Its binding antigen is unknown. Base qualities are not provided; no much larger clone lies one nucleotide away. At the junction V is shortened by 6 bases and J by 5 bases, with 10 bases in between. The CDR3 goes from the cysteine to the phenylalanine over 12 residues. The entry retains the CDR3 DNA only, 36 bases that are in frame from base 1. In the germline V gene (reference sequence), CDR1 corresponds to LNHDA and CDR2 to SQIVND. Interpreted using the paper, the time point label stands for: after trial treatment. The treatment or condition label, read with the paper, signifies: LDRT plus nivolumab, ipilimumab, low-dose cyclophosphamide and aspirin (RACIN trial). Donors were enrolled in RACIN, a single-arm phase I dose-escalation trial in which nivolumab, ipilimumab, aspirin, low-dose cyclophosphamide and low-dose radiotherapy were combined. Patients were eligible if they had advanced solid tumors that were TIL-negative.

The V and J genes are TRBV19 and TRBJ2-5, with the D gene not clear enough to name. This TCR derives from a male donor with prostate cancer. The sample here was PBMCs, taken after low-dose radiotherapy plus immunotherapy. The CDR3 protein: CASSPRKETQYF. The bases are TGTGCCAGTAGCCCGAGGAAGGAGACCCAGTACTTC.